The 4 T cell receptor beta chains listed next were all sequenced from one sample in a study of T cell responses to AZD1222 COVID-19 vaccine. Profiling relied on immunoSEQ multiplex PCR, and the TCRdb table lists in-frame clones only, not all of them. Of roughly 150,000 clones in the sample, approximately 90% were seen once. The sequences come from peripheral blood, collected on day 0 of AZD1222 vaccination. These receptors were taken from an adult in good health.

This chain uses TRBV9 with TRBJ2-1; the D is unclear. V lost 4 bases and J lost 0, with 11 bases in between. The CDR3 extends over 15 amino acids. Germline CDR1 SGDLS, CDR2 YYNGEE. CDR3 amino acids: CASSPLSGSYNEQFF. DNA for the CDR3: TGTGCCAGCAGCCCCTTATCTGGCTCCTACAATGAGCAGTTCTTC.

This chain connects TRBV19 to TRBJ1-6, with a possible D match to TRBD1 (5 bases). The germline V gene encodes CDR1 LNHDA and CDR2 SQIVND (reference sequence). The V and J ends lost 3 bases and 7 bases respectively, with 13 bases between them. The CDR3 consists of 15 residues. The CDR3 coding sequence is TGTGCCAGTAGTATGCGGGACTTAGGAAATTCACCCCTCCACTTT. This encodes CASSMRDLGNSPLHF. Full variable domain (outside the CDR3, taken from reference TRBV19 and TRBJ1-6): DGGITQSPKYLFRKEGQNVTLSCEQNLNHDAMYWYRQDPGQGLRLIYYSQIVNDFQKGDIAEGYSVSREKKESFPLTVTSAQKNPTAFYLCASSMRDLGNSPLHFGNGTRLTVT.

This clone occurred a few times. The V gene is TRBV7-2, the J gene TRBJ1-2; 8 positions agree with TRBD1. Germline CDR1 and CDR2: SGHTA and FQGNSA. This CDR3 comprises 14 residues. Germline trimming cut 5 bases from V and 2 bases from J; bases unmatched to any gene: 4. CDR3 coding DNA: TGTGCCAGCAGCAGGCGACAGGGGAACTATGGCTACACCTTC. Translating gives CASSRRQGNYGYTF.

The table lists this clone with a count of one. The J gene is TRBJ1-3, the V gene TRBV9; D not certain. The V gene's germline CDR1 is SGDLS and CDR2 YYNGEE. The CDR3 is 17 amino acids. V lost 4 bases and J lost 0, with 17 bases in between. CDR3 amino acids: CASSPDLDGFSGNTIYF. Written as DNA, the CDR3 is TGTGCCAGCAGCCCCGATCTGGACGGATTCTCTGGAAACACCATATATTTT.